This T cell receptor beta chain is from a study of CD8 T cells in ankylosing spondylitis (dated by TCRdb to 2016 to 2017). In terms of the full investigation: The study set out to find disease-linked TCR variants by profiling T cell receptor beta repertoires in ankylosing spondylitis patients and healthy donors. The full study cohort was made up of 20 to 25 ankylosing spondylitis patients and roughly 100 healthy donors. Samples of peripheral blood were taken, and for ankylosing spondylitis patients, synovial fluid was collected as well. Here is what the overall study found, with its caveats: Some TCR beta motif variants had previously been reported in synovial fluid and blood of reactive arthritis patients, which suggested common disease-initiation mechanisms. A TCR beta motif of several highly homologous amino acid variants appeared characteristic of blood from ankylosing spondylitis patients. Significant enrichment of the disease-linked clones was reported in matched synovial fluid samples from ankylosing spondylitis patients. The disease-linked clones showed a CD8+ phenotype and occurred at relatively low frequencies in peripheral blood.

Instrument used: Illumina HiSeq 2500. TCR beta libraries were prepared by quantitative 5'-RACE with molecular barcodes. Under the source paper's analysis protocol: A new computational method, built on a probabilistic model of VDJ rearrangement, was used to identify disease-linked TCR variants. TCRdb handled the public reads itself, with Q25 trimming in fastp and clone calling in MiXCR, and kept productive beta chains. Rows are combined by CDR3 protein, so each entry shows the most common genes and DNA. None of the V and J calls come from the authors' own analysis; TCRdb made them. The sample table shows 350,000 to 550,000 distinct CDR3 sequences, and about 24% are seen once. In total, the top ten clones hold 0.89% of the sample. Trimming removed 7 bases from V and 2 bases from J, leaving 14 bases between the germline ends. In the germline V gene (reference sequence), CDR1 corresponds to SEHNR and CDR2 to FQNEAQ. Taken from cysteine to phenylalanine, the CDR3 has 14 residues. Solely the CDR3 DNA is kept, with 42 bases framed from the first base.

With regard to this clonotype: Its antigen is still unknown. Per-nucleotide qualities are absent, and no much larger clonotype sits a single base away.

The V and J segments used are TRBV7-9 and TRBJ2-5; the D segment cannot be called with confidence. This clonotype originated in a male donor with ankylosing spondylitis. The specimen sequenced was blood, either unsorted or a sorted T cell fraction (not recorded which). Read as DNA, the sequence is TGTGCCAGCATCCTCATGGCACCGCAAGAGACCCAGTACTTC. This is translated as CASILMAPQETQYF.